Each of the 27 T cell receptor beta chains below was sequenced from the same sample in a study of CD8 T cells in ankylosing spondylitis. From the 5' RACE reads, TCRdb called clonotypes with MiXCR, one entry per CDR3 protein. The sample lists approximately 540,000 distinct CDR3 sequences, about 13% occurring once. General study results and limits: A TCR beta motif of fewer than ten highly homologous variants seemed to mark ankylosing spondylitis blood.

No antigens are known for them. Sequences were obtained from blood, either unsorted or a sorted T cell fraction (not recorded which). These receptors originate from a male donor with ankylosing spondylitis.

At least ten counts were recorded for this clonotype. The chain recombines TRBV7-9 with TRBJ2-7; a possible D gene is TRBD1 (5 bases). Trimming pared 4 bases from V and 3 bases from J, leaving 16 bases between. Germline CDR1 SEHNR, CDR2 FQNEAQ (reference sequence). This CDR3 has 15 residues. The CDR3 sequence: CASSSGQGPIYEQYV. The CDR3 bases are TGTGCCAGCAGCTCTGGGCAGGGCCCTATCTACGAGCAGTACGTC.

Only a few counts were recorded for this clonotype. The chain combines TRBV2 with TRBJ2-1; D possibly uses TRBD1 or TRBD2 (5 bases each). The germline gives CDR1 SNHLY, CDR2 FYNNEI. The CDR3 runs to 15 residues. The V and J ends lost 4 bases and 6 bases respectively, with 16 bases between them. As DNA, the CDR3 is TGTGCCAGCAGTGCCAGGATGGCAGGGACCAATGAGCAGTTCTTC. Protein: CASSARMAGTNEQFF.

In its sample, this clonotype was seen many times. The chain joins TRBV29-1 to TRBJ2-2; D is unresolved. The V gene lost 4 bases and the J gene lost 1 base, with 10 bases spanning the gap. The CDR3 consists of 14 residues. CDR1 SQVTM and CDR2 ANQGSEA come from the germline V gene. Here the CDR3 reads CSVATQMNTGELFF. In DNA, the CDR3 is TGCAGCGTTGCGACCCAGATGAACACCGGGGAGCTGTTTTTT.

A few counts support this clonotype. The chain recombines TRBV20-1 with TRBJ1-1; the D is unclear. The germline V and J ends were trimmed by 3 bases and 0 bases, with 8 bases remaining between them. Germline-derived CDR1 and CDR2 are DFQATT and SNEGSKA (reference sequence). The CDR3 contains 13 residues. DNA of the CDR3: TGCAGTGCTAGCTCACAGATGAACACTGAAGCTTTCTTT. Its translation is CSASSQMNTEAFF.

The genes are TRBV20-1 and TRBJ2-3; 9 bases line up with TRBD2. With 6 bases clipped from V and 3 bases from J, the junction kept 7 bases outside the gene matches. The CDR3 totals 14 residues. Germline values: CDR1 DFQATT, CDR2 SNEGSKA (reference sequence). The DNA of the CDR3 is TGCAGTGCAAACAATCTAGCGGGAACAGATACGCAGTATTTT. It specifies CSANNLAGTDTQYF.

This clonotype was counted a few times. The junction departs from the called germline gene at one end, perhaps through a read error. This chain joins TRBV15 and TRBJ1-2, with a weak D call TRBD1 (5 bases). Germline V CDR1 and CDR2: LNHNV, YYDKDF (reference sequence). This CDR3 is built from 14 residues. CDR3 protein: CATSRDQGDRGYTF. The CDR3 coding sequence is TGCGCCACCAGCAGAGATCAGGGTGATCGAGGCTACACCTTC.

V usage is TRBV30 and J usage is TRBJ2-7; 7 positions agree with TRBD1. Germline lookup yields CDR1 GTSNPN and CDR2 SVGIG (reference sequence). V gave up 1 base and J gave up 3 bases; unmatched junction bases: 12. The CDR3 covers 16 residues. The CDR3 bases are TGTGCCTGGAGTGCCCCAGGGGGAGCGATAGTCTACGAGCAGTACTTC. Encoded protein: CAWSAPGGAIVYEQYF.

The rearrangement uses TRBV5-6 and TRBJ2-1, with TRBD2 identical over 12 bases. This CDR3 has 11 residues. Germline loops: CDR1 SGHDT, CDR2 YYEEEE. Losses at the gene ends were 6 bases for V and 14 bases for J; bases not matched to a gene: 3. CDR3 sequence (DNA): TGTGCCAGCAAGACTAGCGGGAGAGAGTTCTTC. Translating gives CASKTSGREFF.

This clonotype was counted many times. The chain employs TRBV24-1 and TRBJ2-3, with 11 bases matching TRBD2. The CDR3 length is 16 residues. Unmatched junction bases numbered 8, after V lost 4 bases and J lost 6 bases. CDR1 and CDR2 (germline): KGHDR, SFDVKD. This chain's CDR3 is CATSDVGTSGMDTQYF. As DNA, the CDR3 is TGTGCCACCAGTGACGTCGGGACTAGCGGTATGGATACGCAGTATTTT.

This sequence joins TRBV20-1 and TRBJ2-4, with D uncertain. Germline CDR1 reads DFQATT; CDR2 reads SNEGSKA (reference sequence). This CDR3 has 13 residues. V gave up 0 bases and J gave up 0 bases, with 3 bases separating them. The CDR3 protein is CSARDVAKNIQYF. The CDR3 DNA sequence: TGCAGTGCTAGAGATGTAGCCAAAAACATTCAGTACTTC.

The chain joins TRBV12-3 or TRBV12-4 to TRBJ2-3; 12 nucleotides align to TRBD1. The V segment lost 6 bases and the J segment 4 bases; nucleotides outside the gene matches: 17. The CDR3 covers 19 residues. The CDR3 protein is CASRPGQGAPDTRSDTQYF. In DNA, the CDR3 is TGTGCCAGCAGGCCGGGACAGGGGGCCCCGGATACGCGTTCAGATACGCAGTATTTT.

This sequence joins TRBV12-3 or TRBV12-4 and TRBJ2-1; TRBD2 agrees at 10 bases. V shed 5 bases and J 14 bases; nucleotides not matched to a gene: 12. This CDR3 contains 14 residues. In DNA form, the CDR3 reads TGTGCCAGCAGTCTGGGGACTAGCGCCCCTATGGAGTTCTTC. It specifies CASSLGTSAPMEFF.

The rearrangement uses TRBV30 and TRBJ1-4, with D tentatively TRBD1 (6 bases). V was pared by 2 bases and J by 8 bases, with 15 bases between. Germline values: CDR1 GTSNPN, CDR2 SVGIG (reference sequence). This CDR3 has 14 residues. The chain's CDR3 is CAWSLGQRGEKLFF. CDR3 DNA sequence: TGTGCCTGGAGTTTGGGACAAAGAGGCGAAAAACTGTTTTTT.

The gene calls are TRBV18 and TRBJ2-7; 9 nucleotides agree with TRBD1. Germline V gene lookup returns CDR1 KGHSH and CDR2 LQKENI. Trimming removed 2 bases from V and 2 bases from J; junction bases left unmatched: 4. The CDR3 covers 15 residues. CDR3 in DNA: TGTGCCAGCTCACCAGGGGACAGGGTCGCCTACGAGCAGTACTTC. Protein product: CASSPGDRVAYEQYF. Using reference TRBV18 and TRBJ2-7 for the parts outside the CDR3, the full variable domain is NAGVMQNPRHLVRRRGQEARLRCSPMKGHSHVYWYRQLPEEGLKFMVYLQKENIIDESGMPKERFSAEFPKEGPSILRIQQVVRGDSAAYFCASSPGDRVAYEQYFGPGTRLTVT.

This clonotype came up a few times. The chain joins TRBV29-1 to TRBJ1-1; D is undetermined. This CDR3 region has 11 residues. V shed 3 bases and J shed 5 bases, with 7 bases lying between them. The germline gives CDR1 SQVTM, CDR2 ANQGSEA. The CDR3 sequence is CSVDSGTEAFF. CDR3 DNA sequence: TGCAGCGTTGACTCGGGGACTGAAGCTTTCTTT.

The table lists this clonotype with a few counts. The chain is built from TRBV14 and TRBJ2-7; D tentatively reads TRBD1 or TRBD2 (5 bases each). Per germline, CDR1 SGHDN and CDR2 FVKESK. V was shortened by 4 bases and J by 2 bases, with 15 bases between the two germline ends. The CDR3 is 15 amino acids. The CDR3 protein is CASSPTGAGAYEQYF. The CDR3 nucleotides read TGTGCCAGCAGCCCCACCGGGGCTGGGGCCTACGAGCAGTACTTC.

This chain links TRBV15 with TRBJ1-2, with D perhaps TRBD1 (5 bases). The CDR3 loop spans 13 amino acids. Germline V lookup: CDR1 LNHNV, CDR2 YYDKDF (reference sequence). V was shortened by 1 base and J by 8 bases, with 11 bases between the two germline ends. The CDR3, as DNA: TGTGCCACCAGCAGAGTGGGGCGGGACGGCTACACCTTC. It is translated as CATSRVGRDGYTF.

The sample holds a few counts of this clonotype. The chain combines TRBV4-2 with TRBJ1-1, with a tentative D call TRBD1 (5 bases). From germline, CDR1 is LGHNA and CDR2 YNFKEQ. V was clipped by 4 bases and J by 1 base, with 16 bases between them. The CDR3 covers 16 residues. The CDR3 nucleotides are TGTGCCAGCAGCCCCACCGGGGAGGGGCAGAACACTGAAGCTTTCTTT. Translating gives CASSPTGEGQNTEAFF.

The chain couples TRBV3-1 to TRBJ2-5, with TRBD2 identical over 8 bases. With 1 base clipped from V and 0 bases from J, the junction kept 4 bases outside the gene matches. The germline CDR1 and CDR2 sequences are LGHDT and YNNKEL (reference sequence). The CDR3 is made up of 16 amino acids. This CDR3 is CASSQVLAGNQETQYF. In DNA form, the CDR3 reads TGTGCCAGCAGCCAAGTCCTAGCGGGCAACCAAGAGACCCAGTACTTC.

The chain links TRBV29-1 to TRBJ2-7; D remains unclear. V was clipped by 4 bases and J by 0 bases, with 7 bases between them. This CDR3 is 12 amino acids long. Per the germline V gene, CDR1 is SQVTM and CDR2 is ANQGSEA. Written as DNA, the CDR3 is TGCAGCGTTGGACCAAGCTCCTACGAGCAGTACGTC. It encodes CSVGPSSYEQYV.

The chain recombines TRBV3-1 with TRBJ2-7; D tentatively reads TRBD1 or TRBD2 (6 bases each). The V gene's germline CDR1 is LGHDT and CDR2 YNNKEL (reference sequence). The germline V and J ends were trimmed by 3 bases and 4 bases, with 19 bases remaining between them. CDR3 length equals 16 residues. The CDR3 nucleotides read TGTGCCAGCAGCCACCGCAGGGGAGGCGGCCCATACGAGCAGTACTTC. This codes for CASSHRRGGGPYEQYF.

The J gene is TRBJ1-5, the V gene TRBV9; 9 nucleotides agree with TRBD1. The J segment lost 5 bases and the V segment lost 3 bases, leaving 9 bases of the junction unmatched. The germline gives CDR1 SGDLS, CDR2 YYNGEE. This CDR3 comprises 16 residues. CDR3 protein: CASSGPGTGFDQPQHF. The CDR3 nucleotides read TGTGCCAGCAGCGGTCCCGGGACAGGGTTCGATCAGCCCCAGCATTTT.

J is TRBJ2-5 and V is TRBV5-1, with 10 positions matching TRBD2. CDR1 and CDR2 from the germline V gene are SGHRS and YFSETQ. V gave up 3 bases and J gave up 4 bases; unmatched junction bases: 3. This CDR3 comprises 14 residues. CDR3 loop: CASSSAGGPETQYF. CDR3 bases: TGCGCCAGCAGCTCAGCGGGAGGGCCAGAGACCCAGTACTTC.

This clonotype turned up a few times. This chain links TRBV3-1 with TRBJ1-2; D not certain. From germline, CDR1 is LGHDT and CDR2 YNNKEL (reference sequence). The CDR3 totals 13 residues. V dropped 0 bases and J dropped 8 bases, with 10 bases sitting between them. CDR3 loop: CASSQDAIAGYTF. The DNA of the CDR3 is TGTGCCAGCAGCCAAGACGCAATCGCAGGCTACACCTTC.

This clonotype has ten or more counts. This sequence joins TRBV29-1 and TRBJ2-7; D not resolved. V gave up 4 bases and J gave up 0 bases, with 10 bases separating them. The length of the CDR3 is 13 residues. Germline CDR1 and CDR2: SQVTM and ANQGSEA. CDR3 in DNA: TGCAGCGTTGTGTTTCCGAGCTCCTACGAGCAGTACGTC. Translated: CSVVFPSSYEQYV.

The table lists this clonotype with a few counts. CDR3 DNA: TGTGCCATCAGTCCTAGGACAGGGGCCGGCAATGAGCAGTTCTTC. Translating gives CAISPRTGAGNEQFF. V usage is TRBV10-3 and J usage is TRBJ2-1, with 9 bases fitting TRBD1. V shed 5 bases, J shed 6 bases, and the junction held 8 bases outside the gene matches. The germline V gene encodes CDR1 ENHRY and CDR2 SYGVKD. The CDR3 runs to 15 residues.

This clonotype has more than one count but fewer than ten. The chain uses TRBV20-1 and TRBJ1-5; 7 bases map to TRBD1. CDR3 length: 15 amino acids. Trimming took 1 base from V and 5 from J; bases not matched to a gene: 8. CDR1 is DFQATT and CDR2 is SNEGSKA in the germline V gene (reference sequence). CDR3: CSARAIQGWDQPQHF. CDR3 DNA sequence: TGCAGTGCTAGAGCCATACAGGGGTGGGATCAGCCCCAGCATTTT.